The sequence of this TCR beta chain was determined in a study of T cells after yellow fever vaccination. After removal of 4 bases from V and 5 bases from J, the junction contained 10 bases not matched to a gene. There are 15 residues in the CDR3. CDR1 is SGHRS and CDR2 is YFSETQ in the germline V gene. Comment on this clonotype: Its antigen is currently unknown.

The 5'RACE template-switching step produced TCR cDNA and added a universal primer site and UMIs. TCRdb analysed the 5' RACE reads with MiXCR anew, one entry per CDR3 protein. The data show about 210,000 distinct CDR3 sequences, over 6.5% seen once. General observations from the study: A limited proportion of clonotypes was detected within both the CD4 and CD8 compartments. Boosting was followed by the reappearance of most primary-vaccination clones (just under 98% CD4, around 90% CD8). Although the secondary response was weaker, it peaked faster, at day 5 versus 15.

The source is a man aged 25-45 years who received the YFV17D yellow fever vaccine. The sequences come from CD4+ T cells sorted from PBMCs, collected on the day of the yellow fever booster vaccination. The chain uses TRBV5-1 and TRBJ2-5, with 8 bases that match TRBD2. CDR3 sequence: CASSLGSGRNETQYF. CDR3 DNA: TGCGCCAGCAGCCTGGGGAGCGGGAGAAACGAGACCCAGTACTTC.